This T cell receptor beta chain was captured by sequencing in a study of siplizumab effects on memory and regulatory T cells. Points from the study as a whole: Assignment to unstimulated subsets succeeded for only a minor fraction of the alloreactive clones. Proof of suppressive function in proliferating Tregs from siplizumab cultures was not established. Alloreactive sequences traceable to unstimulated CD4+ memory cells were significantly reduced by siplizumab.

The assay looked at some 10^5 TCR templates in each sample. TCRdb keeps only in-frame clones here, not all; method: immunoSEQ multiplex PCR. The sample carries some 88,000 clones, 75% to 90% recorded once. About this clone: The antigen is not known.

The CDR3 runs 15 residues. CDR1 SGHKS and CDR2 YYEKEE come from the germline V gene (reference sequence). V gave up 2 bases and J gave up 6 bases; unmatched junction bases: 7. This TCR came from a human donor in good health. The J gene is TRBJ1-5, the V gene TRBV5-5; 8 bases map to TRBD1. The sequencing sample was made of CD4+ T cells sorted from blood. CDR3 in amino acids: CASSLQGDHGQPQHF. CDR3 coding DNA: TGTGCCAGCAGCTTACAGGGGGATCACGGTCAGCCCCAGCATTTT.